This T cell receptor (beta chain) was sequenced during a study of Ad26.COV2.S vaccination and SARS-CoV-2 variants. Study details: Donor was one of the participants in the Ad26.COV2.S arm of the COV1001 trial. Study-wide findings and caveats: The study found higher spike-specific TCR breadth in vaccine than placebo recipients. Analyses that measured TCR breadth and depth may have underestimated total T cell responses.

In germline, CDR1 is SGHTA, CDR2 FQGTGA. Trimming removed 1 base from V and 0 bases from J, with 16 bases in between. This CDR3 contains 18 residues. Indicated treatment: some 19 received Ad26.COV2.S at low or high dose, single or two shots; 5 received placebo; per-sample allocation not given. Specimen acquisition occurred on day 63 following the initial vaccine or placebo injection. Concerning this clone itself: Its target is not known.

Here immunoSEQ multiplex PCR was the method, and the copy in TCRdb shows in-frame clones only, minus some. The sample has 350,000 to 450,000 clones, about 83% seen once. This receptor was obtained from a person between 18 and 59 years old who received the Ad26.COV2.S COVID-19 vaccine or a placebo. This material consisted of peripheral blood, taken in a trial of Ad26.COV2.S vaccine versus placebo. The V call is TRBV7-3, the J call TRBJ2-1; perhaps TRBD2 as D (6 bases). CDR3 bases: TGTGCCAGCAGCTTAAGTGGTACGTACGGGAGCTCCTACAATGAGCAGTTCTTC. It encodes CASSLSGTYGSSYNEQFF.